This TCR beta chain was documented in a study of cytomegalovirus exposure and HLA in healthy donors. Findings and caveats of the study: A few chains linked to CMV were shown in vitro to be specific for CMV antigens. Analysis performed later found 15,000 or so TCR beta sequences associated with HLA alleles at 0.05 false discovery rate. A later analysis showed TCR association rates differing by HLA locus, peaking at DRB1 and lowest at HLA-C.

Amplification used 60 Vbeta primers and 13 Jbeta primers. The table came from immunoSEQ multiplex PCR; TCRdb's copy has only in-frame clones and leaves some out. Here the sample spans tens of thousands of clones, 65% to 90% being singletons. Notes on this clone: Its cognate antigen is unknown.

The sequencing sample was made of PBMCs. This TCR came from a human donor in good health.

CDR3 sequence: CATLSRDRGVQPQHF. CDR3 DNA sequence: TGTGCCACCCTATCGCGGGACAGGGGTGTCCAGCCCCAGCATTTT. The V gene is TRBV7-9, the J gene TRBJ1-5, with TRBD1 identical over 10 bases. In germline, CDR1 is SEHNR, CDR2 FQNEAQ (reference sequence). The ends lost 10 bases at V and 7 bases at J; junction bases unmatched: 13. The CDR3 contains 15 residues.